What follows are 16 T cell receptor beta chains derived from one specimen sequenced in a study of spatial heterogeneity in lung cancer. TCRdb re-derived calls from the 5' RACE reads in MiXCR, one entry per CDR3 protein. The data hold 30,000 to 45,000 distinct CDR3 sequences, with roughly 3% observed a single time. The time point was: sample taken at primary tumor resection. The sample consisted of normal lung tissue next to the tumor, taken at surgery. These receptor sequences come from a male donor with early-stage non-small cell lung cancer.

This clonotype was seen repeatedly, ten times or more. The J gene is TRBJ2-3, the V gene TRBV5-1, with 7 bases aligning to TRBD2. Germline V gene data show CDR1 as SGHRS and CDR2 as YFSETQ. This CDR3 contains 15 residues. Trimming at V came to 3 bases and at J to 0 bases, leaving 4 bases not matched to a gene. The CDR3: CASSSSGESTDTQYF. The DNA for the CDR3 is TGCGCCAGCAGCTCGAGCGGGGAGAGCACAGATACGCAGTATTTT.

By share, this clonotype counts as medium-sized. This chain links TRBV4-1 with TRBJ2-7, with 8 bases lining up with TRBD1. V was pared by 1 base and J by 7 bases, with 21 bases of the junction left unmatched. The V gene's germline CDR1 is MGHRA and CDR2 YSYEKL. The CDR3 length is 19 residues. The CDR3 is CASSQGSGGDFGTEGEQYF. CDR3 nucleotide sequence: TGCGCCAGCAGCCAAGGCTCAGGGGGCGATTTTGGGACGGAAGGTGAGCAGTACTTC.

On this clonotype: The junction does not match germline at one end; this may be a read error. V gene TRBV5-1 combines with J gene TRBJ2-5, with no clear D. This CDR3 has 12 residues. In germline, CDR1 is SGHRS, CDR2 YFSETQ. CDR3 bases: TGCGCCAGCCGCCAGAACCAAGAGACCCGGTACTTC. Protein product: CASRQNQETRYF.

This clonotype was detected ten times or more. The CDR3 sequence: CASSGGENTEAFF. CDR3 nucleotide sequence: TGCGCCAGCAGCGGGGGGGAGAACACTGAAGCTTTCTTT. The V and J genes are TRBV5-1 and TRBJ1-1; D might be TRBD1 (5 bases). CDR1 is SGHRS, CDR2 YFSETQ, per germline. The CDR3 is made up of 13 amino acids. V lost 4 bases to trimming and J lost 1 base, with 8 bases between them.

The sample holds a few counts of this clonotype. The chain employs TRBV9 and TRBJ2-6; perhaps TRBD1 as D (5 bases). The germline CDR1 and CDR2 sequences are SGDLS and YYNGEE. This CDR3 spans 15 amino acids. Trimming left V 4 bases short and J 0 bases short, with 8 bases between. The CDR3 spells CASSPGHSGANVLTF. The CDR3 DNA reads TGTGCCAGCAGCCCCGGACACTCTGGGGCCAACGTCCTGACTTTC. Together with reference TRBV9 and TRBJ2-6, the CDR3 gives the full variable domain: DSGVTQTPKHLITATGQRVTLRCSPRSGDLSVYWYQQSLDQGLQFLIQYYNGEERAKGNILERFSAQQFPDLHSELNLSSLELGDSALYFCASSPGHSGANVLTFGAGSRLTVL.

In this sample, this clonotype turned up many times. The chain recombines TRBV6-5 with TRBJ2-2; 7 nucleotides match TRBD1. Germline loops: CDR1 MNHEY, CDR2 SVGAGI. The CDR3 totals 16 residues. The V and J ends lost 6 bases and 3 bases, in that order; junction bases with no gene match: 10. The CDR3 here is CASRTDRAHDTGELFF. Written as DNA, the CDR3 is TGTGCCAGCAGGACCGACAGGGCCCACGACACCGGGGAGCTGTTTTTT.

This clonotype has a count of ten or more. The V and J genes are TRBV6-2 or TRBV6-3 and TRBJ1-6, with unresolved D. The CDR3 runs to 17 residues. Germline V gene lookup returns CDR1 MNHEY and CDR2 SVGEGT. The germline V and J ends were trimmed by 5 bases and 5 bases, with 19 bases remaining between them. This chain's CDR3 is CASSPGPADGNNSPLHF. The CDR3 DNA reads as TGTGCCAGCAGTCCGGGCCCTGCAGATGGGAATAATTCACCCCTCCACTTT.

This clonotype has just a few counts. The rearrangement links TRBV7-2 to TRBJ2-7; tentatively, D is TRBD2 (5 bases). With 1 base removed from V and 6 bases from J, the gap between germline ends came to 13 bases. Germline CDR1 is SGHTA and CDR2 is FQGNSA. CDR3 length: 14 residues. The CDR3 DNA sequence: TGTGCCAGCAGCTTAGTTCTGTTGGCGGGCGAGCAGTACTTC. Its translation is CASSLVLLAGEQYF.

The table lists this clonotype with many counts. The CDR3 loop is CASSLGRASTDTQYF. CDR3 nucleotide sequence: TGTGCCAGCAGCTTAGGGAGGGCCTCCACAGATACGCAGTATTTT. The chain has TRBV7-8 and TRBJ2-3; D may be TRBD2 (6 bases). V was trimmed by 1 base and J by 2 bases, leaving 10 bases between them. Germline CDR1 SGHVS, CDR2 FQNEAQ. This CDR3 spans 15 amino acids.

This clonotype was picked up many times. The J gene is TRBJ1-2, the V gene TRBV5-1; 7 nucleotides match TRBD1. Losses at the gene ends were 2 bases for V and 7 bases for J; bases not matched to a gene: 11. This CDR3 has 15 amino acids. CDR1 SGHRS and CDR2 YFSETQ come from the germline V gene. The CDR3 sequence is CASSLPGQTFSGYTF. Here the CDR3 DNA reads TGCGCCAGCAGCTTACCGGGACAGACTTTCTCTGGCTACACCTTC.

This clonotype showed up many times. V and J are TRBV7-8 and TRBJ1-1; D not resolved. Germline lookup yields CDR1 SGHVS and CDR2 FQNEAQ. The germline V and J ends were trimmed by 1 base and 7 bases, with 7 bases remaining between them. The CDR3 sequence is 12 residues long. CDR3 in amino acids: CASSLGGYEAFF. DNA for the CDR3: TGTGCCAGCAGCTTAGGTGGTTATGAAGCTTTCTTT.

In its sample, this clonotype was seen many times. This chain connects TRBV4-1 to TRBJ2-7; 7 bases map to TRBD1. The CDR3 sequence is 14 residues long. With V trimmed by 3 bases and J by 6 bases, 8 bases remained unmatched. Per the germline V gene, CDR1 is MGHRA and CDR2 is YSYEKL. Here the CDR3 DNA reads TGCGCCAGCAGCCAGACAGGGATTCGTTCCGAGCAGTACTTC. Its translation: CASSQTGIRSEQYF.

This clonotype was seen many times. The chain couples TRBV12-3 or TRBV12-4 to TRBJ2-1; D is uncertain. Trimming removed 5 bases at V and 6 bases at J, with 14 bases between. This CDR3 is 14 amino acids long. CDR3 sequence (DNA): TGTGCCAGCAGTAAAACAGTTAACCGCAATGAGCAGTTCTTC. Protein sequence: CASSKTVNRNEQFF.

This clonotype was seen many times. CDR3 sequence: CASSQAGLAGFYEQFF. The CDR3 nucleotides are TGCGCCAGCAGCCAGGCGGGACTAGCGGGATTCTATGAGCAGTTCTTC. The chain couples TRBV4-1 to TRBJ2-1; 13 bases line up with TRBD2. Germline V lookup: CDR1 MGHRA, CDR2 YSYEKL. Trimming removed 3 bases from V and 8 bases from J; junction bases left unmatched: 7. CDR3 size: 16 residues.

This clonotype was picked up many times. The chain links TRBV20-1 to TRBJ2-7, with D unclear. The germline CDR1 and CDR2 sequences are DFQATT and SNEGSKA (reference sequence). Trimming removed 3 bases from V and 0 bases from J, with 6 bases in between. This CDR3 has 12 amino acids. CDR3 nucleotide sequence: TGCAGTGCTAGGGATAACTCCTACGAGCAGTACTTC. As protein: CSARDNSYEQYF.

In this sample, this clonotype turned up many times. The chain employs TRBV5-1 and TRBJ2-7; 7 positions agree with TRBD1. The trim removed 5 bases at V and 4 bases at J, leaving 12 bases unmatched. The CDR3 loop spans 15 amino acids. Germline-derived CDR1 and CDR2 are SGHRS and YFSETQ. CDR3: CASSQGQVPFYEQYF. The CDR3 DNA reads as TGCGCCAGCAGTCAAGGACAGGTCCCTTTTTACGAGCAGTACTTC. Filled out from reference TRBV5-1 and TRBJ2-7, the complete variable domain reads KAGVTQTPRYLIKTRGQQVTLSCSPISGHRSVSWYQQTPGQGLQFLFEYFSETQRNKGNFPGRFSGRQFSNSRSEMNVSTLELGDSALYLCASSQGQVPFYEQYFGPGTRLTVT.